This T cell receptor beta chain is from a study of regulatory T cells in long-lasting Graves disease. Stated time point: persistent/refractory GD, antithyroid drugs over 5 years with positive TRAb. PBMCs provided the RNA from which the TCR library was made. With iRepertoire HTBI primers and Arm-PCR of CDR3 regions, TCR beta libraries were built. TCRdb redid the calling of the multiplex PCR reads with MiXCR, one entry per CDR3 protein. The sample comprises more than 350,000 distinct CDR3 sequences, 21% of which are singletons, and 14% rests with the top ten. This clonotype has at least ten counts. The germline V gene encodes CDR1 MDHEN and CDR2 SYDVKM. The CDR3 consists of 14 residues. The J segment lost 8 bases and the V segment lost 5 bases, leaving 11 bases of the junction unmatched.

The chain combines TRBV28 with TRBJ1-2; 7 bases are a match to TRBD1. The TCR comes from a female donor with Graves disease. The sequences come from peripheral blood mononuclear cells (PBMCs), collected when the disease was refractory, from a patient treated with antithyroid drugs. The CDR3 DNA sequence: TGTGCCAGCAGTCCCACTGACAGGGCGAGGGGCTACACCTTC. Protein product: CASSPTDRARGYTF.